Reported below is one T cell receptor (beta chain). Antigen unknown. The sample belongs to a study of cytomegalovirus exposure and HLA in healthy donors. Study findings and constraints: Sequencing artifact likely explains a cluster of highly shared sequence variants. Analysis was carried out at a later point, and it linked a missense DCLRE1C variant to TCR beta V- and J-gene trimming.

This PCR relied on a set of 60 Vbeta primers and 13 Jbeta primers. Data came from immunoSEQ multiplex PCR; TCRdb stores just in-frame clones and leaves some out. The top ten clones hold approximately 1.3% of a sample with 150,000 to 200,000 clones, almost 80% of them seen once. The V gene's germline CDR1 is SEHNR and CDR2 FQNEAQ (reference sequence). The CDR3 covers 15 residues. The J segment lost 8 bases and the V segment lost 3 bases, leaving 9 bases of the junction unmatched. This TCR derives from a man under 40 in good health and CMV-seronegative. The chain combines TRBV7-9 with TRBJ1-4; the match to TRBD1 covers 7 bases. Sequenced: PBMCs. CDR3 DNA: TGTGCCAGCAGCTTGACGACAGGGAGCGGCGAAAAACTGTTTTTT. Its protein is CASSLTTGSGEKLFF.